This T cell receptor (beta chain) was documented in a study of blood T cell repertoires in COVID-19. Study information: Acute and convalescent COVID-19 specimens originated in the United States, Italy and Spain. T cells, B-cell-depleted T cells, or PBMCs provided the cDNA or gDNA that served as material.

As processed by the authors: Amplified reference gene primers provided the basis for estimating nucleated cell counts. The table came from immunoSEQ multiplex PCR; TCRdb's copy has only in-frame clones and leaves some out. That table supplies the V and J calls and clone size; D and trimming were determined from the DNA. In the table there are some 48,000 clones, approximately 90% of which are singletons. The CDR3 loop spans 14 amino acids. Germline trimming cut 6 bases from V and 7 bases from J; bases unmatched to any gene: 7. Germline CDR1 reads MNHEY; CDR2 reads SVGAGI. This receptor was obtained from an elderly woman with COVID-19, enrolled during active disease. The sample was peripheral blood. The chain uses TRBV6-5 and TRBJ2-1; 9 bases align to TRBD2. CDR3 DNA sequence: TGTGCCAGCAGGGCCCTAGCGGGAAGGAATGAGCAGTTCTTC. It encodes CASRALAGRNEQFF.